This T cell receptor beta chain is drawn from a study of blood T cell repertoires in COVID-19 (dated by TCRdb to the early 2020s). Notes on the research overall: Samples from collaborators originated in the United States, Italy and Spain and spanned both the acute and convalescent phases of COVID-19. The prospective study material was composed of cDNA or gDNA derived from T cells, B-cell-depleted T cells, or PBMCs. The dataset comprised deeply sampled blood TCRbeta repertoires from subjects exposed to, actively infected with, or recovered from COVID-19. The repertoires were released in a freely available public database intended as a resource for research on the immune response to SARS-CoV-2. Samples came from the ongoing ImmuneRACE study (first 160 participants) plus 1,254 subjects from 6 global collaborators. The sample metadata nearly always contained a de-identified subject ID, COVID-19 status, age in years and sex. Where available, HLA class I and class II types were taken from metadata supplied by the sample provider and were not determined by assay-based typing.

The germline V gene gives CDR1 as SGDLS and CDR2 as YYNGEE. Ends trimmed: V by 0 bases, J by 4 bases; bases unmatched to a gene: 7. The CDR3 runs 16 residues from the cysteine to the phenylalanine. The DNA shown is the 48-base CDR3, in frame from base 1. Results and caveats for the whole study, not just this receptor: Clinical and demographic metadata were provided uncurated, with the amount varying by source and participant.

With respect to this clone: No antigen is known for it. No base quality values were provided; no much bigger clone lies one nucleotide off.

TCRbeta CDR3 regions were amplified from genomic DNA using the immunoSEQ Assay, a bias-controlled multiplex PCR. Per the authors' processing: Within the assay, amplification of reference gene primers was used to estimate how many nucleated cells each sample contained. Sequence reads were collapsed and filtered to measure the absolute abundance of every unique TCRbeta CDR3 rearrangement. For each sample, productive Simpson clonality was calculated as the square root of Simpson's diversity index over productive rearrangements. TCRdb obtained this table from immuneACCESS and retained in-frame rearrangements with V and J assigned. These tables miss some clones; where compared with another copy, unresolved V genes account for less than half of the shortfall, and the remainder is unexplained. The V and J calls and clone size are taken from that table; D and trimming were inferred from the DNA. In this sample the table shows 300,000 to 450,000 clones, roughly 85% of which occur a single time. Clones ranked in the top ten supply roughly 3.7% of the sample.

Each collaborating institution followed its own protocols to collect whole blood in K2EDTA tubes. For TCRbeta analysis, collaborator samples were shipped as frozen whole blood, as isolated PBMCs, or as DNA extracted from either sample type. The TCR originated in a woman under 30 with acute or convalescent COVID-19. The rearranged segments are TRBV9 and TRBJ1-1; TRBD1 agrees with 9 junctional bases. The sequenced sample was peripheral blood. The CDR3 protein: CASSVGDRDRVTEAFF. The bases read TGTGCCAGCAGCGTAGGGGACAGGGACAGGGTCACTGAAGCTTTCTTT.